This T cell receptor (beta chain) was profiled in a study of Ad26.COV2.S vaccination and SARS-CoV-2 variants. The treatment was: 19 received Ad26.COV2.S at low or high dose, single or two shots; 5 received placebo; per-sample allocation not given. Following the first vaccine or placebo injection, samples were taken on day 63. The V gene lost 0 bases and the J gene lost 5 bases, with 11 bases spanning the gap. This CDR3 is built from 15 residues. Germline V lookup: CDR1 MNHNS, CDR2 SASEGT. This table comes from immunoSEQ multiplex PCR, and its TCRdb copy is limited to in-frame clones, with some not included. The table has about 330,000 clones, 75% to 90% seen once.

The chain recombines TRBV6-1 with TRBJ1-3; D gene ambiguous. The clonotype originates from a person between 18 and 65 years old who received the Ad26.COV2.S COVID-19 vaccine or a placebo. This sample comprised peripheral blood, obtained in a trial of Ad26.COV2.S vaccine versus placebo. As DNA, the CDR3 is TGTGCCAGCAGTGAAGCCGTAGGACCAAGAAACACCATATATTTT. It specifies CASSEAVGPRNTIYF.